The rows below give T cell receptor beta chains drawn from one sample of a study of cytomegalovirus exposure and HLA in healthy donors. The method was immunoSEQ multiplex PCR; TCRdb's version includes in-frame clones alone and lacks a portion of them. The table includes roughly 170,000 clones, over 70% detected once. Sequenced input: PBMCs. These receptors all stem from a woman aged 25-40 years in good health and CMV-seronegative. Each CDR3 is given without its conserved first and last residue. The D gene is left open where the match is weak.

cdr3_aa: ASSLSELAPGGEQY
d_call: -
v_call: TRBV27

cdr3_aa: ASSPVPGIGNTIY
d_call: -
v_call: TRBV18

cdr3_aa: ASSFTGTGVYEQY
d_call: TRBD1
v_call: TRBV5-6

cdr3_aa: ASSLDPGEYEQY
d_call: -
v_call: TRBV7-9

cdr3_aa: ASSLGQANSGANVLT
d_call: -
v_call: TRBV5-1

cdr3_aa: ASSPPGGPYEQY
d_call: -
v_call: TRBV7-8

cdr3_aa: ASDLGGEQF
d_call: -
v_call: TRBV6-6

cdr3_aa: ASRVVGQGSYEQY
d_call: TRBD1
v_call: TRBV2

cdr3_aa: ASTTGGVRNQETQY
d_call: -
v_call: TRBV28

cdr3_aa: ASSKEVRNTEAF
d_call: -
v_call: TRBV14

cdr3_aa: SVEDGRAGPGELF
d_call: TRBD2
v_call: TRBV29-1

cdr3_aa: ASSSPTSGDQ
d_call: TRBD2
v_call: TRBV5-1

cdr3_aa: ASSLGRLKKETQY
d_call: -
v_call: TRBV28

cdr3_aa: ASSVAGGRQNTIY
d_call: -
v_call: TRBV9

cdr3_aa: ASSLAWTSGDEQF
d_call: TRBD2
v_call: TRBV5-1

cdr3_aa: ASSLEGGGLNSPLH
d_call: TRBD1
v_call: TRBV5-1

cdr3_aa: SVVTSGYNEQF
d_call: TRBD2
v_call: TRBV29-1

cdr3_aa: AISDAPPGTEAF
d_call: -
v_call: TRBV10-3

cdr3_aa: ASSATTLGGVSEQF
d_call: -
v_call: TRBV5-1

cdr3_aa: ASSASRDRGYLLEAF
d_call: TRBD1
v_call: TRBV9

cdr3_aa: SASGQGKLAGGSFSYNEQF
d_call: TRBD2
v_call: TRBV29-1

cdr3_aa: ASSLGQGGRQPQH
d_call: TRBD1
v_call: TRBV7-6

cdr3_aa: ASSLEGGGQGEQF
d_call: TRBD2
v_call: TRBV7-2

cdr3_aa: ASSSYRDRGYNEQF
d_call: TRBD1
v_call: TRBV7-9

cdr3_aa: ASSSQGADKKLF
d_call: TRBD1
v_call: TRBV5-1

cdr3_aa: ASSPPGQGKNEQF
d_call: TRBD1
v_call: TRBV28

cdr3_aa: SVTGGPVGGYT
d_call: TRBD1
v_call: TRBV29-1

cdr3_aa: ASSSTGGSGYNEQF
d_call: TRBD1
v_call: TRBV5-1

cdr3_aa: ASSAQGARNYGYT
d_call: TRBD1
v_call: TRBV18

cdr3_aa: ASSLARQLMNTEAF
d_call: -
v_call: TRBV13

cdr3_aa: ASGRGFNQPQH
d_call: -
v_call: TRBV27

cdr3_aa: ASSRHGQGVDEQF
d_call: TRBD1
v_call: TRBV28

cdr3_aa: ATSGTYRGTRPTEAF
d_call: TRBD1
v_call: TRBV15

cdr3_aa: ASSQQGAGNTIY
d_call: TRBD1
v_call: TRBV10-2

cdr3_aa: ASSSRGISKSYEQY
d_call: -
v_call: TRBV7-2

cdr3_aa: ASSLKGGYGYT
d_call: -
v_call: TRBV5-1

cdr3_aa: ASSPPQGSSIQY
d_call: -
v_call: TRBV9

cdr3_aa: ASSLGEGAQGRMGGYT
d_call: TRBD1
v_call: TRBV5-1

cdr3_aa: SGTTATRSWTEAF
d_call: -
v_call: TRBV29-1

cdr3_aa: ASSLISGGARNTEAF
d_call: -
v_call: TRBV27

cdr3_aa: SSRPTPLREGEQY
d_call: TRBD2
v_call: TRBV7-9

cdr3_aa: ASNDPGQATDTQY
d_call: TRBD1
v_call: TRBV28

cdr3_aa: ASSATVGYT
d_call: -
v_call: TRBV7-2

cdr3_aa: ASSGENTGELF
d_call: -
v_call: TRBV2

cdr3_aa: ASSGGPKNNSPLH
d_call: -
v_call: TRBV6-5

cdr3_aa: ASSSDLRQGYGYT
d_call: TRBD1
v_call: TRBV9

cdr3_aa: ASSRDRGSYNEQF
d_call: TRBD1
v_call: TRBV7-6

cdr3_aa: ASSQGGSGNEQF
d_call: TRBD2
v_call: TRBV4-2

cdr3_aa: ASSRDRGQPQH
d_call: TRBD1
v_call: TRBV7-9

cdr3_aa: ASSEVLGRGVDQPQH
d_call: TRBD1
v_call: TRBV2

cdr3_aa: ASSESGYQETQY
d_call: -
v_call: TRBV25-1